A selection of T cell receptor beta chains follows, all from one sample in a study of technical replicates of blood from a few donors. Sequencing was performed with immunoSEQ multiplex PCR; in TCRdb, only in-frame clones are kept and a portion is missing. In the table there are over 70,000 clones, approximately 96% of which are singletons. The sequenced material came from T cells isolated from PBMCs. The receptors stem from a human donor in good health. The CDR3 runs from the conserved cysteine through the conserved F or W. D genes are given only for firm matches. Size tells how often a clone was seen (once, few, many) or the class of an expanded clone, and some rows leave it out.

NA	NA	TRBJ1-5	TRBV6-1	CASSEALLGRVSWGNQPQHF
NA	NA	TRBJ1-2	TRBV28	CASSLFRREHGYTF
TRBD2	NA	TRBJ2-5	TRBV7-9	CASSPGLAEETQYF
TRBD2	NA	TRBJ2-7	TRBV9	CASSVLADSYEQYF
NA	NA	TRBJ1-2	TRBV30	CAWSLASAGRGYTF
TRBD2	NA	TRBJ2-3	TRBV9	CASSVVGGGVTDTQYF
NA	NA	TRBJ2-7	TRBV18	CASSSQESSYEQYF
NA	NA	TRBJ1-4	TRBV28	CASSGAPEQQKLFF
NA	NA	TRBJ2-1	TRBV4-2	CASSQDVTVAYNEQFF
NA	NA	TRBJ1-4	TRBV7-9	CASSPDPGATNEKLFF
NA	NA	TRBJ1-4	TRBV7-9	CASSLRDEKLFF
NA	NA	TRBJ1-1	TRBV11-2	CASSLPSGGTGDYHTEAFF
TRBD2	NA	TRBJ2-6	TRBV7-9	CASSFAGGPGANVLTF
NA	NA	TRBJ1-5	TRBV21-1	CASSNPGTGGNQPQHF
NA	NA	TRBJ1-1	TRBV6-5	CASRPTVWTEAFF
TRBD2	NA	TRBJ2-2	TRBV6-1	CASSERLAGGLGGELFF
TRBD1	NA	TRBJ1-5	TRBV13	CASSFSGGQGAKGNQPQHF
NA	NA	TRBJ2-5	TRBV5-1	CASTSFLASREETQYF
TRBD2	NA	TRBJ2-3	TRBV27	CASSLSFAGARTDTQYF
TRBD2	NA	TRBJ2-1	TRBV18	CASSTSGMTYNEQFF
NA	once	TRBJ2-1	TRBV2	CASSAQRTTNEQFF
NA	NA	TRBJ2-5	TRBV11-2	CASSLEGATQYF